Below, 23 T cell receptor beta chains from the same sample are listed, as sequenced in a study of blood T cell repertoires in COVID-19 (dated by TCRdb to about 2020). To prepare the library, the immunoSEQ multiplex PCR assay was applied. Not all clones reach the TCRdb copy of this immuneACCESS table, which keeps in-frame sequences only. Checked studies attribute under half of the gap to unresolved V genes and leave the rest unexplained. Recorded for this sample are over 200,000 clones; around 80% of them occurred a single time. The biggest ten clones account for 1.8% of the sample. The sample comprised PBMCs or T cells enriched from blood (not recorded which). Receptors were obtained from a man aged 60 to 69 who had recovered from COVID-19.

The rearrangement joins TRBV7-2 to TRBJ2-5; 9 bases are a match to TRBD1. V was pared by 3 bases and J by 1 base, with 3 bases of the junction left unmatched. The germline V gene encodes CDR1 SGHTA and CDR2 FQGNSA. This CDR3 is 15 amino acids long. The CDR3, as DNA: TGTGCCAGCAGCTTGGACAGGGGCCTCCAAGAGACCCAGTACTTC. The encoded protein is CASSLDRGLQETQYF.

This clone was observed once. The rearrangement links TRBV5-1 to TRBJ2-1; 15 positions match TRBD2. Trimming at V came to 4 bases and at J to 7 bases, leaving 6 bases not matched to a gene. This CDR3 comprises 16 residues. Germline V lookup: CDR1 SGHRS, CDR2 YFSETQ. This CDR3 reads CASSQGLAGGLNEQFF. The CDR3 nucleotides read TGCGCCAGCAGCCAAGGACTAGCGGGGGGGTTGAATGAGCAGTTCTTC.

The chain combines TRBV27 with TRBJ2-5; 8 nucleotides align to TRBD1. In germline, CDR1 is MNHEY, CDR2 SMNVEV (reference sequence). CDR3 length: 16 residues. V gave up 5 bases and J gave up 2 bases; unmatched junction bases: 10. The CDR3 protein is CASSPRTGIGQETQYF. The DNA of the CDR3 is TGTGCCAGCAGTCCAAGGACAGGGATAGGGCAAGAGACCCAGTACTTC.

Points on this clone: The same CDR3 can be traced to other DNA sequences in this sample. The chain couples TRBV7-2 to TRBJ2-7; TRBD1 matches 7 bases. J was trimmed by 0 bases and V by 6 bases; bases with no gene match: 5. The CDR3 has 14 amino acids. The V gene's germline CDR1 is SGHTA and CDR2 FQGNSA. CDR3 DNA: TGTGCCAGCAGTCTCGACAGGGTCTCCTACGAGCAGTACTTC. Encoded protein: CASSLDRVSYEQYF.

CDR3 sequence reads: CASSPGLAGGLNIQYF. CDR3 nucleotide sequence: TGTGCCAGCTCCCCGGGACTAGCGGGGGGCCTAAACATTCAGTACTTC. The J gene is TRBJ2-4, the V gene TRBV18, with 15 positions matching TRBD2. The CDR3 is made up of 16 amino acids. The germline CDR1 and CDR2 sequences are KGHSH and LQKENI. The trim removed 6 bases at V and 6 bases at J, leaving 6 bases unmatched.

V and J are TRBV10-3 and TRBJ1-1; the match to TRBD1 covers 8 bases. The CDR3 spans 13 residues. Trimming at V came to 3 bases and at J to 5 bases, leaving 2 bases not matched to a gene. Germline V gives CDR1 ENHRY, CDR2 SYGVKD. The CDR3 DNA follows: TGTGCCATCAGTGACAGGGGGCGAACTGAAGCTTTCTTT. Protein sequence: CAISDRGRTEAFF.

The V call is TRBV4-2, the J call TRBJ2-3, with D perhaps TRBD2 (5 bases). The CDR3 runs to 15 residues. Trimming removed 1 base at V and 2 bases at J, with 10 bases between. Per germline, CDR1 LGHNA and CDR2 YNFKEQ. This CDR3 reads CASSQASRITDTQYF. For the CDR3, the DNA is TGTGCCAGCAGCCAAGCTAGCCGGATCACAGATACGCAGTATTTT.

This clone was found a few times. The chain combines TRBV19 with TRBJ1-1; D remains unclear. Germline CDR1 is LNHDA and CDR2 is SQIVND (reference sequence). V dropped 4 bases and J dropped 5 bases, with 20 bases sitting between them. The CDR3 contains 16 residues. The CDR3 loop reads CASSKSFGRQRTEAFF. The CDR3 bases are TGTGCCAGTAGTAAATCCTTCGGCAGGCAGAGAACTGAAGCTTTCTTT.

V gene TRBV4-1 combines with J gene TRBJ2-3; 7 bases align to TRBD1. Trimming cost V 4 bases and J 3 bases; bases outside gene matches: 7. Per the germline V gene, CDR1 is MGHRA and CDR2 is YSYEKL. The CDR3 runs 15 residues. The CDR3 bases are TGCGCCAGCAGCCTTCAGACAGGGCGGACAGATACGCAGTATTTT. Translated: CASSLQTGRTDTQYF.

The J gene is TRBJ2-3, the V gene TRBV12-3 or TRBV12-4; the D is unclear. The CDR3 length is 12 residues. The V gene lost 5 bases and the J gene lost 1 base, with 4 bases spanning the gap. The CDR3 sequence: CASSPGTDTQYF. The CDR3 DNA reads TGTGCCAGCAGTCCGGGCACAGATACGCAGTATTTT.

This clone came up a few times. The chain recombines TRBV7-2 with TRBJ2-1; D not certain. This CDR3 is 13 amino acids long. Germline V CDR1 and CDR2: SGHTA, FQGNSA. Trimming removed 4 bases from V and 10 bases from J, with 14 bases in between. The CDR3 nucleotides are TGTGCCAGCAGCTCATACCAGGCTCGGGAGCAGTTCTTC. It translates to CASSSYQAREQFF.

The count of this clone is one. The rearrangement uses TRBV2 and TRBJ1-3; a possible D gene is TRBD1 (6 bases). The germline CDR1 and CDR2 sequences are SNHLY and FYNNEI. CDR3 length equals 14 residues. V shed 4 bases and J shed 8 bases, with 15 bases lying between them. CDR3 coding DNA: TGTGCCAGCAGTGTCTCTCCCAGGGGCGACACCATATATTTT. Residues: CASSVSPRGDTIYF.

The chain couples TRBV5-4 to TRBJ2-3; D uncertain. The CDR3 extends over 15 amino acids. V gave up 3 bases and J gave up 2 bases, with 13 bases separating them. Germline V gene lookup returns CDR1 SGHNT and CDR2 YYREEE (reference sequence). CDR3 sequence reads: CASSSRSEYTDTQYF. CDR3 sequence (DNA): TGTGCCAGCAGCTCGAGGTCGGAGTACACAGATACGCAGTATTTT.

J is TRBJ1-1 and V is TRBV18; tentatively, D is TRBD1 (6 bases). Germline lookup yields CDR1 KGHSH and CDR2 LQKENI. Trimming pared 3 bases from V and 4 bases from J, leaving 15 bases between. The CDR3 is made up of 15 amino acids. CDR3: CASSPRGRSGTEAFF. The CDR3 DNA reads TGTGCCAGCTCACCCAGGGGCAGGTCGGGCACTGAAGCTTTCTTT.

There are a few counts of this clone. In DNA form, the CDR3 reads TGTGCCAGCAGCTCCTCCGGGACAAGAAATTCACCCCTCCACTTT. Its translation: CASSSSGTRNSPLHF. The rearrangement uses TRBV11-2 and TRBJ1-6, with a possible D match to TRBD1 (6 bases). Germline-derived CDR1 and CDR2 are SGHAT and FQNNGV. The CDR3 totals 15 residues. V was trimmed by 4 bases and J by 7 bases, leaving 14 bases between them.

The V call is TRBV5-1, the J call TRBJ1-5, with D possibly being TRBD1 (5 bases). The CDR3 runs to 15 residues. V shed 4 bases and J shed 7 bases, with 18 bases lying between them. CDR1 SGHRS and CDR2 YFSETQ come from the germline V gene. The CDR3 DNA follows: TGCGCCAGCAGCCCCGAAGGGGAGGCGATCCAGCCCCAGCATTTT. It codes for CASSPEGEAIQPQHF.

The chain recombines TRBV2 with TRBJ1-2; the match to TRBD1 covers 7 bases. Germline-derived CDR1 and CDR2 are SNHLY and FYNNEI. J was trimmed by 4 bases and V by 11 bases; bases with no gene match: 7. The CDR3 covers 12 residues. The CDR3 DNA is TGTGCCGGACAGGACAGGAGCTATGGCTACACCTTC. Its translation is CAGQDRSYGYTF.

The CDR3 spells CATGQHNEQFF. The CDR3 DNA reads TGTGCCACCGGGCAACACAATGAGCAGTTCTTC. The chain is built from TRBV15 and TRBJ2-1, with unresolved D. V gave up 8 bases and J gave up 5 bases, with 7 bases separating them. The germline CDR1 and CDR2 sequences are LNHNV and YYDKDF (reference sequence). The CDR3 length is 11 residues. Full variable domain (remainder filled in from reference TRBV15 and TRBJ2-1): DAMVIQNPRYQVTQFGKPVTLSCSQTLNHNVMYWYQQKSSQAPKLLFHYYDKDFNNEADTPDNFQSRRPNTSFCFLDIRSPGLGDTAMYLCATGQHNEQFFGPGTRLTVL.

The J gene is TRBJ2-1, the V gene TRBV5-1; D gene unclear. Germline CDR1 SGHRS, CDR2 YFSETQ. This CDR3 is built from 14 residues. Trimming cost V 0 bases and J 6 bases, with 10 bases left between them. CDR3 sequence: CASSLAWLVNEQFF. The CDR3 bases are TGCGCCAGCAGCTTGGCCTGGCTAGTCAATGAGCAGTTCTTC. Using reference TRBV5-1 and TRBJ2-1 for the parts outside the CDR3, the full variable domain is KAGVTQTPRYLIKTRGQQVTLSCSPISGHRSVSWYQQTPGQGLQFLFEYFSETQRNKGNFPGRFSGRQFSNSRSEMNVSTLELGDSALYLCASSLAWLVNEQFFGPGTRLTVL.

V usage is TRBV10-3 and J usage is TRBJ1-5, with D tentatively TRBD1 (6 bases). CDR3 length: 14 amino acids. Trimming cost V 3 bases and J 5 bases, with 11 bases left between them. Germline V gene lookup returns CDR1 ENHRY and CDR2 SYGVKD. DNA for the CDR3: TGTGCCATCAGTGACGGGGGGGCCGATCAGCCCCAGCATTTT. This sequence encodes CAISDGGADQPQHF.

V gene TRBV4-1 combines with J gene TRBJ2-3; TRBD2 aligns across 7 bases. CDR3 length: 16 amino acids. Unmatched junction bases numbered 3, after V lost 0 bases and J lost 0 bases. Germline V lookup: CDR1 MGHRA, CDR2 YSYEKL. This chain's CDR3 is CASSQDLRGSTDTQYF. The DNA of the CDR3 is TGCGCCAGCAGCCAAGATCTGCGGGGGAGCACAGATACGCAGTATTTT.

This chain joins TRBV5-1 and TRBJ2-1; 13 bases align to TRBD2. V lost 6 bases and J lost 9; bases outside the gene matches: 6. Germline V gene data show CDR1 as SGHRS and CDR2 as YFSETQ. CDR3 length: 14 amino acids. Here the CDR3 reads CASKLTSGGFEQFF. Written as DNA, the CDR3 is TGCGCCAGCAAGTTGACTAGCGGGGGGTTTGAGCAGTTCTTC.

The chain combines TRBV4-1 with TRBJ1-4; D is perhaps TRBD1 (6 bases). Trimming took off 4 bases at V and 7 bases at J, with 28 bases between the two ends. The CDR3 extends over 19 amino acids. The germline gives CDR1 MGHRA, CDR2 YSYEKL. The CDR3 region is CASSLSVPGQWMKGEKLFF. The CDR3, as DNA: TGCGCCAGCAGCCTCTCGGTCCCGGGACAATGGATGAAGGGTGAAAAACTGTTTTTT.